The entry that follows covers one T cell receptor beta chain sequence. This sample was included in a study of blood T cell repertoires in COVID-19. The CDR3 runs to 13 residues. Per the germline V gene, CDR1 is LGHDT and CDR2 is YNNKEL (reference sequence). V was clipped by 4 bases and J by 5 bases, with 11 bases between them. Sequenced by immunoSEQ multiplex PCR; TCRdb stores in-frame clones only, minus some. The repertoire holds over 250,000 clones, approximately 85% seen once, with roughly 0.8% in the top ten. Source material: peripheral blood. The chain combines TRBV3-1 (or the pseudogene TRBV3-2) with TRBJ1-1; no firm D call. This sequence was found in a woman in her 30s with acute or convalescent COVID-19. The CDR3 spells CASSPIRGTEAFF. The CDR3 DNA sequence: TGTGCCAGCAGCCCAATAAGAGGAACTGAAGCTTTCTTT.